The 2 T cell receptor beta chains below all came from one sample that was sequenced in a study of T cell responses to AZD1222 COVID-19 vaccine. TCRdb's copy holds only in-frame clones and misses some; the assay was immunoSEQ multiplex PCR. The table has tens of thousands of clones, 80% to 90% seen once. Here the sequenced sample was peripheral blood, taken 28 days after the second dose of the MenACWY control vaccine. Receptors were obtained from an adult who received the MenACWY meningococcal vaccine as a control.

The V call is TRBV18, the J call TRBJ2-1, with 9 bases matching TRBD1. The germline V gene has CDR1 KGHSH and CDR2 LQKENI. J gave up 5 bases and V 1 base, and 6 bases lay outside the gene matches. The CDR3 runs to 16 residues. The CDR3 coding sequence is TGTGCCAGCTCACCACAAAGGACAGGGGCCCACAATGAGCAGTTCTTC. This gives the protein CASSPQRTGAHNEQFF.

This clone was observed a single time. This chain connects TRBV27 to TRBJ2-7; a possible D gene is TRBD2 (5 bases). The CDR3 spans 17 residues. V lost 5 bases to trimming and J lost 0 bases, with 20 bases between them. Germline V gene sequence: CDR1 MNHEY, CDR2 SMNVEV (reference sequence). CDR3 sequence: CASSPNSGRDYSYEQYF. The DNA of the CDR3 is TGTGCCAGCAGTCCAAACAGCGGACGGGATTACTCCTACGAGCAGTACTTC.